This T cell receptor (beta chain) was sequenced in a study of Tregs in tolerant kidney transplant recipients. Sequencing used immunoSEQ multiplex PCR; TCRdb keeps in-frame clones, though not all of them. The repertoire consists of about 72,000 clones, with roughly 90% occurring once and the leading ten covering 10% to 11%. Germline CDR1 MNHEY, CDR2 SVGAGI. V was pared by 6 bases and J by 4 bases, with 8 bases between. This CDR3 contains 12 residues. The sequence was obtained from a human donor who received a combined kidney and bone marrow transplant. Sequencing used CD8+ T cells from blood, obtained before the transplant. V is TRBV6-5 and J is TRBJ2-3; D is undetermined. In nucleotides, the CDR3 is TGTGCCAGCAGAGCCGTCCCAGATACGCAGTATTTT. It translates to CASRAVPDTQYF.